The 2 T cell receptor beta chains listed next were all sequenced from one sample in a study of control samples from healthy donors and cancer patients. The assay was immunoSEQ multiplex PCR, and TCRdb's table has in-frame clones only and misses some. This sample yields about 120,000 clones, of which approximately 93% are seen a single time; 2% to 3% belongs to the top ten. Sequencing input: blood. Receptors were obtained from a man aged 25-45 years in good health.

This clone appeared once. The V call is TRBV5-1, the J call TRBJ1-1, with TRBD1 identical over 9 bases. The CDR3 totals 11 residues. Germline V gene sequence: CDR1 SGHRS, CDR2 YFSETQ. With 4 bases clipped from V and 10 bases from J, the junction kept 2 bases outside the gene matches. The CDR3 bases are TGCGCCAGCAGCCAGGGACAGGGAGCTTTCTTT. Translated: CASSQGQGAFF.

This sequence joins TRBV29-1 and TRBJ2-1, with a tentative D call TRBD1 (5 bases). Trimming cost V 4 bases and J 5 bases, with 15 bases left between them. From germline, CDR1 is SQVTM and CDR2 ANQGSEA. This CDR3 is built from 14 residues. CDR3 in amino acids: CSVVRSRTHNEQFF. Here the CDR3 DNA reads TGCAGCGTTGTAAGGTCGAGGACACACAATGAGCAGTTCTTC.